These 20 T cell receptor beta chains were all obtained from the same sample, sequenced in a study of cytomegalovirus exposure and HLA in healthy donors. The PCR used 60 Vbeta and 13 Jbeta primers. Repertoires were generated with immunoSEQ multiplex PCR, while TCRdb's copy carries only in-frame clones and drops some. The sample carries about 150,000 clones, approximately 86% recorded once. The material sequenced was PBMCs. These TCRs come from a woman in her forties or fifties in good health and CMV-seropositive.

The chain carries TRBV4-2 and TRBJ2-7; 10 bases line up with TRBD2. Trimming cost V 4 bases and J 2 bases; bases outside gene matches: 5. This CDR3 has 15 amino acids. Germline lookup yields CDR1 LGHNA and CDR2 YNFKEQ. CDR3 coding DNA: TGTGCCAGCAGCCCTACTAGCGGGGCGACCTACGAGCAGTACTTC. Translation gives CASSPTSGATYEQYF.

This chain joins TRBV5-6 and TRBJ1-2; TRBD1 matches at 9 bases. Germline CDR1 SGHDT, CDR2 YYEEEE. The V gene end was trimmed by 4 bases and the J gene end by 5 bases; junction bases not matched to a gene: 9. CDR3 length: 15 amino acids. The CDR3, as DNA: TGTGCCAGCAGCCAACCGGGACAGGGAAAGTATGGCTACACCTTC. Protein product: CASSQPGQGKYGYTF.

The rearrangement joins TRBV5-6 to TRBJ2-1; D might be TRBD2 (5 bases). CDR1 SGHDT and CDR2 YYEEEE come from the germline V gene. The CDR3 is made up of 12 amino acids. Trimming pared 4 bases from V and 7 bases from J, leaving 9 bases between. The CDR3 reads CASSQTRNEQFF. As DNA, the CDR3 is TGTGCCAGCAGCCAAACTAGGAATGAGCAGTTCTTC. Full variable domain (outside the CDR3, taken from reference TRBV5-6 and TRBJ2-1): DAGVTQSPTHLIKTRGQQVTLRCSPKSGHDTVSWYQQALGQGPQFIFQYYEEEERQRGNFPDRFSGHQFPNYSSELNVNALLLGDSALYLCASSQTRNEQFFGPGTRLTVL.

The chain uses TRBV2 and TRBJ2-5; D remains ambiguous. The better agreement between TRBJ2-7 and the DNA end casts doubt on the J call. CDR3 length: 14 residues. The V gene's germline CDR1 is SNHLY and CDR2 FYNNEI. The CDR3 loop is CASSPIGSSYEQYF. The CDR3 bases are TGTGCCAGCAGCCCAATTGGTAGTTCCTACGAGCAGTACTTC.

This clone was seen only a few times. This chain links TRBV29-1 with TRBJ1-5, with D hard to call. V was shortened by 4 bases and J by 0 bases, with 7 bases between the two germline ends. The germline V gene has CDR1 SQVTM and CDR2 ANQGSEA. This CDR3 spans 13 amino acids. DNA for the CDR3: TGCAGCGTTGCTCTTAATAGCAATCAGCCCCAGCATTTT. This sequence encodes CSVALNSNQPQHF.

V gene TRBV28 combines with J gene TRBJ2-7, with D unclear. From germline, CDR1 is MDHEN and CDR2 SYDVKM. V lost 6 bases to trimming and J lost 7 bases, with 10 bases between them. The CDR3 loop spans 11 amino acids. This CDR3 is CASSPRTEQYF. CDR3 bases: TGTGCCAGCAGCCCTAGAACGGAGCAGTACTTC.

The CDR3: CAISEQRGGPTGELFF. In nucleotides, the CDR3 is TGTGCCATCAGTGAACAGCGGGGGGGACCCACCGGGGAGCTGTTTTTT. This rearrangement joins TRBV10-3 to TRBJ2-2, with 10 bases aligning to TRBD2. V shed 3 bases, J shed 4 bases, and the junction held 5 bases outside the gene matches. This CDR3 spans 16 amino acids. CDR1 and CDR2 from the germline V gene are ENHRY and SYGVKD.

The chain employs TRBV30 and TRBJ2-7; D unclear. The CDR3 runs to 12 residues. Germline CDR1 is GTSNPN and CDR2 is SVGIG (reference sequence). The ends were cut back, 0 bases at V and 3 bases at J, with 6 bases in the middle. CDR3 bases: TGTGCCTGGAGTGTGGCAGGCTACGAGCAGTACTTC. This encodes CAWSVAGYEQYF.

The gene calls are TRBV27 and TRBJ1-2; the D is unclear. Germline lookup yields CDR1 MNHEY and CDR2 SMNVEV (reference sequence). CDR3 length: 14 amino acids. V lost 0 bases and J 7 bases, leaving 12 bases between the germline ends. The CDR3 loop reads CASSLSAGISGYTF. CDR3 in DNA: TGTGCCAGCAGTTTATCGGCGGGGATCAGTGGCTACACCTTC.

This chain connects TRBV5-1 to TRBJ1-2; 7 bases fit TRBD1. CDR3 size: 14 residues. After removal of 7 bases from V and 7 bases from J, the junction contained 13 bases not matched to a gene. CDR1 is SGHRS and CDR2 is YFSETQ in the germline V gene. CDR3 protein: CASRDLSTGFGYTF. CDR3 DNA: TGCGCCAGCCGGGACTTATCGACAGGGTTTGGCTACACCTTC.

Notes on this clone: The junction and the germline gene differ at one end; a read error may be behind it. The chain joins TRBV6-1 to TRBJ1-3, with D hard to call. CDR3 length: 15 residues. Germline V gene sequence: CDR1 MNHNS, CDR2 SASEGT. The CDR3 sequence is CASSEPGVSGNTVYF. The CDR3 DNA is TGTGCCAGCAGTGAACCGGGAGTCTCTGGAAACACCGTATATTTT.

The chain recombines TRBV12-5 with TRBJ2-7, with 11 bases fitting TRBD1. J lost 2 bases, V lost 2 bases, and 5 bases had no gene match. Germline lookup yields CDR1 LGHNT and CDR2 FRNRAP. The CDR3 loop spans 16 amino acids. In DNA, the CDR3 is TGTGCTAGTGGTTTGAAACCGGGACAGGGGGCCTACGAGCAGTACTTC. Residues: CASGLKPGQGAYEQYF.

V gene TRBV10-3 combines with J gene TRBJ2-2, with 8 positions matching TRBD1. The CDR3 covers 14 residues. V lost 4 bases to trimming and J lost 4 bases; unmatched junction nucleotides: 2. Germline assignment: CDR1 ENHRY and CDR2 SYGVKD. The CDR3 bases are TGTGCCATCAGTGCCGACAGGGGCACCGGGGAGCTGTTTTTT. This gives the protein CAISADRGTGELFF.

The chain combines TRBV6-5 with TRBJ2-7; 7 nucleotides agree with TRBD1. The CDR3 runs to 12 residues. V lost 9 bases to trimming and J lost 3 bases; unmatched junction nucleotides: 5. Germline values: CDR1 MNHEY, CDR2 SVGAGI. The CDR3 region has the DNA TGTGCCAGTGGGGACAGAAACTACGAGCAGTACTTC. Protein product: CASGDRNYEQYF.

The chain joins TRBV19 to TRBJ1-5; 10 bases map to TRBD1. The CDR3 contains 15 residues. The junction had 6 bases not matched to a gene; V was cut back by 6 bases and J by 4 bases. Germline CDR1 LNHDA, CDR2 SQIVND (reference sequence). CDR3 protein: CASRTGGIRNQPQHF. Here the CDR3 DNA reads TGTGCCAGTAGGACAGGGGGCATCAGAAATCAGCCCCAGCATTTT.

CDR3 in amino acids: CASSLDSNIQYF. In nucleotides, the CDR3 is TGTGCCAGCAGCTTAGACTCAAACATTCAGTACTTC. This chain uses TRBV5-4 with TRBJ2-4; no reliable D call. The CDR3 loop spans 12 amino acids. CDR1 is SGHNT and CDR2 is YYREEE in the germline V gene (reference sequence). V was trimmed by 2 bases and J by 6 bases, leaving 6 bases between them.

This chain uses TRBV19 with TRBJ1-6, with a tentative D call TRBD1 (6 bases). The CDR3 has 13 residues. CDR1 and CDR2 (germline): LNHDA, SQIVND (reference sequence). The V end was cut by 6 bases, the J end by 10 bases, with 13 bases between. The CDR3, as DNA: TGTGCCAGTAGGGCGACAGGCCCCTCACCCCTCCACTTT. It is translated as CASRATGPSPLHF. The full variable domain, rest sourced from reference TRBV19 and TRBJ1-6, is DGGITQSPKYLFRKEGQNVTLSCEQNLNHDAMYWYRQDPGQGLRLIYYSQIVNDFQKGDIAEGYSVSREKKESFPLTVTSAQKNPTAFYLCASRATGPSPLHFGNGTRLTVT.

The chain carries TRBV7-9 and TRBJ2-3; 8 nucleotides agree with TRBD2. This CDR3 contains 15 residues. V lost 6 bases to trimming and J lost 4 bases; unmatched junction nucleotides: 9. The V gene's germline CDR1 is SEHNR and CDR2 FQNEAQ (reference sequence). The CDR3 here is CASSHPGLGADTQYF. The CDR3 bases are TGTGCCAGCAGTCACCCGGGACTAGGGGCAGATACGCAGTATTTT.

The chain links TRBV7-8 to TRBJ1-4; D is unresolved. This CDR3 spans 15 amino acids. Trimming removed 5 bases from V and 8 bases from J, with 18 bases in between. Germline loops: CDR1 SGHVS, CDR2 FQNEAQ. The CDR3: CASSPPVHLREKLFF. CDR3 DNA sequence: TGTGCCAGCAGCCCCCCGGTGCACCTGCGGGAAAAACTGTTTTTT.

The rearrangement uses TRBV7-2 and TRBJ1-2; D not resolved. Trimming left V 6 bases short and J 8 bases short, with 13 bases between. The CDR3 sequence is 12 residues long. The germline gives CDR1 SGHTA, CDR2 FQGNSA. The CDR3 sequence is CASSLRRGGYTF. In DNA, the CDR3 is TGTGCCAGCAGTCTCCGGCGGGGAGGCTACACCTTC.